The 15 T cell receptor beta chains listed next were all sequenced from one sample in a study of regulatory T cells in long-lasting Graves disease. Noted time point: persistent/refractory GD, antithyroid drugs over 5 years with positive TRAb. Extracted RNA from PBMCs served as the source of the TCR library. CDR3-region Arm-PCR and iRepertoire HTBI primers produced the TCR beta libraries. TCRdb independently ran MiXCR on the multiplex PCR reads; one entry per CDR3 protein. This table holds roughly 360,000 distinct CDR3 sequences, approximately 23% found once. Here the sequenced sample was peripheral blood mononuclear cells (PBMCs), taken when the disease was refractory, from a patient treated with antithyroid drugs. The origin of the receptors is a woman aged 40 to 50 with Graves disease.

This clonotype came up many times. The CDR3 region is CASSLSPGEIYGYTF. CDR3 coding DNA: TGTGCCAGCAGTTTAAGCCCCGGGGAGATCTATGGCTACACCTTC. The chain links TRBV28 to TRBJ1-2; unclear D gene. Germline-derived CDR1 and CDR2 are MDHEN and SYDVKM. The CDR3 has 15 amino acids. Trimming left V 2 bases short and J 4 bases short, with 14 bases between.

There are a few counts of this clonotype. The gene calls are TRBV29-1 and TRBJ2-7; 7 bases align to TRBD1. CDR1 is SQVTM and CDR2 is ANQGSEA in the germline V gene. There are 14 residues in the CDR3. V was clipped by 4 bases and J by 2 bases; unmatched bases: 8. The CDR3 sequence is CSVVLTGLPYEQYF. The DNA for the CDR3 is TGCAGCGTTGTTTTGACAGGGTTACCCTACGAGCAGTACTTC.

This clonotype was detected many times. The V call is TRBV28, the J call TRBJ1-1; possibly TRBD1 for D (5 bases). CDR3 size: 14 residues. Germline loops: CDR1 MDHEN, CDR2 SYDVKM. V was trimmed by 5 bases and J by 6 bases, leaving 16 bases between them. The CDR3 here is CASSAPGALAEAFF. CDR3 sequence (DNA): TGTGCCAGCAGTGCTCCCGGGGCCCTCGCTGAAGCTTTCTTT.

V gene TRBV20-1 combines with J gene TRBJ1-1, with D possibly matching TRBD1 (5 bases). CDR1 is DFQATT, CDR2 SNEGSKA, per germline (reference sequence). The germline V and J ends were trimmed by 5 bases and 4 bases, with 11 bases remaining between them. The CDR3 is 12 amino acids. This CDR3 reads CSASAQGTEAFF. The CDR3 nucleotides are TGCAGTGCTTCCGCTCAGGGCACTGAAGCTTTCTTT.

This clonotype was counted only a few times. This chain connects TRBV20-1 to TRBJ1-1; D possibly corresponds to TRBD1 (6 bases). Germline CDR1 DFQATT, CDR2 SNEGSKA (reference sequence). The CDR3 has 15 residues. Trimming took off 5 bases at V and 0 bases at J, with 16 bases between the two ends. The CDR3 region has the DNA TGCAGTGCTGTTAGCCTCAGGGGCATGAACACTGAAGCTTTCTTT. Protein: CSAVSLRGMNTEAFF.

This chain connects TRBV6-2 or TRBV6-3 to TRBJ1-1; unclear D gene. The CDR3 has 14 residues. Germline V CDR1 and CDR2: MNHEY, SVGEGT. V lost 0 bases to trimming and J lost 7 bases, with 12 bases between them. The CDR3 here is CASSYSSQLHEAFF. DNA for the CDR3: TGTGCCAGCAGTTACTCGTCCCAACTACATGAAGCTTTCTTT.

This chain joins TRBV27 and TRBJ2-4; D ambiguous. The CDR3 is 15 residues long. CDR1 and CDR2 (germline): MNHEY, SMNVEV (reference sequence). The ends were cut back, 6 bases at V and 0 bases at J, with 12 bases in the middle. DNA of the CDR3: TGTGCCAGCAGCCCCCGGTTCTTAGCCAAAAACATTCAGTACTTC. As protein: CASSPRFLAKNIQYF.

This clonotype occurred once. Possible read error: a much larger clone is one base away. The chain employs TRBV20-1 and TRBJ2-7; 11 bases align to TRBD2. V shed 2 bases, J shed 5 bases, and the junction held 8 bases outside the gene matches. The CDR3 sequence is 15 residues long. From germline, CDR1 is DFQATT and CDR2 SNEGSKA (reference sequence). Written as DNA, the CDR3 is TGCAGTGCTAGACTTATTAGCGGGGGGGCCGACGAGCAGTACTTC. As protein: CSARLISGGADEQYF.

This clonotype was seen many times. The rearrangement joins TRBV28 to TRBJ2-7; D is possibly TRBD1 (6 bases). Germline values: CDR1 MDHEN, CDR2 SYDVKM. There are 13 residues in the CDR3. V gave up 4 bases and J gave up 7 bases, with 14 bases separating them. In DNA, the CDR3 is TGTGCCAGCAGTTCTGGGACACCGAAAGAGCAGTACTTC. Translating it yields CASSSGTPKEQYF.

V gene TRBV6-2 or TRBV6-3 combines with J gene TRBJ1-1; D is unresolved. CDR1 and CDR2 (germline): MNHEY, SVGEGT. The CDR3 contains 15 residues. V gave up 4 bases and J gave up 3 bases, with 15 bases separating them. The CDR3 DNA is TGTGCCAGCAGTTTTCACACAGCAGGACACACTGAAGCTTTCTTT. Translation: CASSFHTAGHTEAFF.

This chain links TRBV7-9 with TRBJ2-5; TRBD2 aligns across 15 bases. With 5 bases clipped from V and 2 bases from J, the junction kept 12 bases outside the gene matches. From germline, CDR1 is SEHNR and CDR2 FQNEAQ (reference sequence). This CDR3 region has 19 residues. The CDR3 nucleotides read TGTGCCAGCAGCCCGCGGACTAGCGGGAGGGTATTGGGACAAGAGACCCAGTACTTC. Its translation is CASSPRTSGRVLGQETQYF. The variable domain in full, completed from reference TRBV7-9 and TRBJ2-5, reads DTGVSQNPRHKITKRGQNVTFRCDPISEHNRLYWYRQTLGQGPEFLTYFQNEAQLEKSRLLSDRFSAERPKGSFSTLEIQRTEQGDSAMYLCASSPRTSGRVLGQETQYFGPGTRLLVL.

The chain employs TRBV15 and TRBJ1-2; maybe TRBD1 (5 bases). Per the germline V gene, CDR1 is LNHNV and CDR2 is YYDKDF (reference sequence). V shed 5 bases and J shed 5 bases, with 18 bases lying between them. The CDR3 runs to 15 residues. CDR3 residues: CATSGGGVPLYGYTF. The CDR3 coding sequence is TGTGCCACCAGCGGGGGGGGGGTTCCCCTATATGGCTACACCTTC.

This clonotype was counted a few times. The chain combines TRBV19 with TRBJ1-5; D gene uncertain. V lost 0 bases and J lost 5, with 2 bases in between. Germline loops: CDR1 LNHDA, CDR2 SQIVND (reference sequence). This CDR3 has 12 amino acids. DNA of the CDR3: TGTGCCAGTAGTATAGATGATCAGCCCCAGCATTTT. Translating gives CASSIDDQPQHF.

CDR3 in DNA: TGTGCCAGCAGTGGTAACCGGGGGCAGGATTTCACCGGGGAGCTGTTTTTT. It codes for CASSGNRGQDFTGELFF. V is TRBV6-1 and J is TRBJ2-2, with D tentatively TRBD1 or TRBD2 (6 bases each). The germline CDR1 and CDR2 sequences are MNHNS and SASEGT. The CDR3 length is 17 residues. Trimming removed 4 bases from V and 4 bases from J, with 19 bases in between.

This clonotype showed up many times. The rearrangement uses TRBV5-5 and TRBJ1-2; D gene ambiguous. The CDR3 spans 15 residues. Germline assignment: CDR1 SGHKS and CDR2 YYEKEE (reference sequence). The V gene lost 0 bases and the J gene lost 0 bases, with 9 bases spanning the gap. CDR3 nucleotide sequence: TGTGCCAGCAGCTTGGACCCCCGAGCTAACTATGGCTACACCTTC. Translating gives CASSLDPRANYGYTF.